This TCR beta chain was recorded in a study of blood T cell repertoires in COVID-19. Across the study: Collection of acute and convalescent COVID-19 samples took place in the United States, Italy and Spain.

Per the germline V gene, CDR1 is SGHTA and CDR2 is FQGNSA. V lost 5 bases, J lost 4 bases, and 17 bases lay in between. This CDR3 is built from 15 residues. This clone was observed once. Measured with immunoSEQ multiplex PCR; TCRdb has only the in-frame clones, and not every one. The sample consists of roughly 70,000 clones, roughly 91% of them appearing once. This chain connects TRBV7-2 to TRBJ1-2, with a possible D match to TRBD1 (6 bases). The source is a woman of 80 years or more with active or convalescent COVID-19. Specimen: peripheral blood. The CDR3 is CASSPSQGIPYGYTF. In nucleotides, the CDR3 is TGTGCCAGCAGCCCCTCACAGGGAATCCCCTATGGCTACACCTTC.